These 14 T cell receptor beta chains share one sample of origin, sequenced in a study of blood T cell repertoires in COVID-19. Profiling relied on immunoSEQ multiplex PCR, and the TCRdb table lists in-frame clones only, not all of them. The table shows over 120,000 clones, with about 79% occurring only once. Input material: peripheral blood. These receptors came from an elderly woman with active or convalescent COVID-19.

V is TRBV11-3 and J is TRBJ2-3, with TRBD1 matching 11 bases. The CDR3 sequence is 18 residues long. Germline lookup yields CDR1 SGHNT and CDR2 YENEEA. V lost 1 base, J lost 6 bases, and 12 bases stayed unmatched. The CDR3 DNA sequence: TGTGCCAGCAGCTTAGGGGAAGGGACAGGGGGTGCTCGGGATACGCAGTATTTT. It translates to CASSLGEGTGGARDTQYF.

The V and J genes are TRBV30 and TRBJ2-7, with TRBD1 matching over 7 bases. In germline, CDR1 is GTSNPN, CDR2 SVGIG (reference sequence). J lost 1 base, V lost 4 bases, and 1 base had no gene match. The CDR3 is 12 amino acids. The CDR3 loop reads CAWKGQSYEQYF. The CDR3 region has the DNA TGTGCCTGGAAGGGACAGTCCTACGAGCAGTACTTC.

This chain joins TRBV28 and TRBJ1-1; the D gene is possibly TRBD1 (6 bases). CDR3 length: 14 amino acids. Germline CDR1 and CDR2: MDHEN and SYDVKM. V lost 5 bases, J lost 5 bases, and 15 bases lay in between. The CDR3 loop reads CASSIYYQGTEAFF. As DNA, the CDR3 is TGTGCCAGCAGTATATACTATCAGGGGACTGAAGCTTTCTTT.

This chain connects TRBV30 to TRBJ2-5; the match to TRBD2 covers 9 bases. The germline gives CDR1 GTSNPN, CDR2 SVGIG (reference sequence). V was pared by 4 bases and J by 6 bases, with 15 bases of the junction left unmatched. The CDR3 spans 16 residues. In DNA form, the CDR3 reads TGTGCCTGGATCCCTACGGGGCGGGGGGGCCTAAAGACCCAGTACTTC. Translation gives CAWIPTGRGGLKTQYF.

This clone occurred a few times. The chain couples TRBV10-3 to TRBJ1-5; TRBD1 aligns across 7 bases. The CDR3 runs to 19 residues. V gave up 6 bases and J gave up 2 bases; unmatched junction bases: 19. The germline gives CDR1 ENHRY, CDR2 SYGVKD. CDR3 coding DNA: TGTGCCATCAGCCCTAACCCCCTCCACAGGGGCTTGGGCAATCAGCCCCAGCATTTT. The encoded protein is CAISPNPLHRGLGNQPQHF.

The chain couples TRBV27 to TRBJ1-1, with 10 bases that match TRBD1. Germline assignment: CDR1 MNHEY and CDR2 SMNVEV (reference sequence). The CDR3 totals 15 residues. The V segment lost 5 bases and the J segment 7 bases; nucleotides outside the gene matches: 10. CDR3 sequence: CASSSSGTGDGEAFF. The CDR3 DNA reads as TGTGCCAGCAGTAGCTCCGGGACAGGGGATGGTGAAGCTTTCTTT.

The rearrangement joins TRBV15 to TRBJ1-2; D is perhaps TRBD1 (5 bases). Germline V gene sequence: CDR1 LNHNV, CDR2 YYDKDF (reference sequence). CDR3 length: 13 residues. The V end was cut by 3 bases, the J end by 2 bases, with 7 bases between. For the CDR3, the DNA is TGTGCCACCAGCAGCTCAGGGAACTATGGCTACACCTTC. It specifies CATSSSGNYGYTF.

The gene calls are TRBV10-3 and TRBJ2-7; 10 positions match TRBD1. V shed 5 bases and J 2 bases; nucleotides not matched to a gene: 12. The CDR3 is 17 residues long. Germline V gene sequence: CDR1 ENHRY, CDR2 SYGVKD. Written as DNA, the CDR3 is TGTGCCATCAGTCCTACCCCCGGACAGGGGGATGCCTACGAGCAGTACTTC. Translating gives CAISPTPGQGDAYEQYF.

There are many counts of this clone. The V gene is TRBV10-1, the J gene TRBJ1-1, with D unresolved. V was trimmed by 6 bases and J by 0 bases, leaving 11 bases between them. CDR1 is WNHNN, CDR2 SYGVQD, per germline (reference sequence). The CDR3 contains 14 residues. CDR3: CASRDFVVNTEAFF. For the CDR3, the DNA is TGCGCCAGCAGGGACTTTGTTGTGAACACTGAAGCTTTCTTT.

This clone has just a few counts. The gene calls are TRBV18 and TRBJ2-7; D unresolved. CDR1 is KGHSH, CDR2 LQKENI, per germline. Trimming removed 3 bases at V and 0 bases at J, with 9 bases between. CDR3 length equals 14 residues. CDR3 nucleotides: TGTGCCAGCTCACCGGCCTCAAGCTCCTACGAGCAGTACTTC. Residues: CASSPASSSYEQYF.

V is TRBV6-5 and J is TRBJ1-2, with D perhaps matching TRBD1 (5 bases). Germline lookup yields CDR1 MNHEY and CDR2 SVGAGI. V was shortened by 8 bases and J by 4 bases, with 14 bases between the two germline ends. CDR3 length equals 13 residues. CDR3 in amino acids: CASHTDGGYGYTF. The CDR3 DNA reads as TGTGCCAGCCATACTGACGGGGGCTATGGCTACACCTTC.

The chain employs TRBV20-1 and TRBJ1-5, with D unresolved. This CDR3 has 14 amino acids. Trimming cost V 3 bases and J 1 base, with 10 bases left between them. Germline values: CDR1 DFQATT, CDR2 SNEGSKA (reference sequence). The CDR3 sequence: CSASYGQSNQPQHF. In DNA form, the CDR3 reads TGCAGTGCTAGTTATGGGCAGAGCAATCAGCCCCAGCATTTT.

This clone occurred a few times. Here the CDR3 DNA reads TGCGCCAGCAGCAAGGGAGGGGGCAATGAGCAGTTCTTC. This encodes CASSKGGGNEQFF. The chain has TRBV5-1 and TRBJ2-1, with D possibly TRBD2 on 7 matching bases. CDR1 is SGHRS, CDR2 YFSETQ, per germline. The CDR3 has 13 residues. V gave up 4 bases and J gave up 6 bases, with 11 bases separating them.

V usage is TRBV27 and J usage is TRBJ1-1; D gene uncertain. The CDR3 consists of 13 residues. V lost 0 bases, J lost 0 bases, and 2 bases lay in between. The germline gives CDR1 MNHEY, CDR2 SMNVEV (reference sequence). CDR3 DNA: TGTGCCAGCAGTTTATCCATGAACACTGAAGCTTTCTTT. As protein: CASSLSMNTEAFF.